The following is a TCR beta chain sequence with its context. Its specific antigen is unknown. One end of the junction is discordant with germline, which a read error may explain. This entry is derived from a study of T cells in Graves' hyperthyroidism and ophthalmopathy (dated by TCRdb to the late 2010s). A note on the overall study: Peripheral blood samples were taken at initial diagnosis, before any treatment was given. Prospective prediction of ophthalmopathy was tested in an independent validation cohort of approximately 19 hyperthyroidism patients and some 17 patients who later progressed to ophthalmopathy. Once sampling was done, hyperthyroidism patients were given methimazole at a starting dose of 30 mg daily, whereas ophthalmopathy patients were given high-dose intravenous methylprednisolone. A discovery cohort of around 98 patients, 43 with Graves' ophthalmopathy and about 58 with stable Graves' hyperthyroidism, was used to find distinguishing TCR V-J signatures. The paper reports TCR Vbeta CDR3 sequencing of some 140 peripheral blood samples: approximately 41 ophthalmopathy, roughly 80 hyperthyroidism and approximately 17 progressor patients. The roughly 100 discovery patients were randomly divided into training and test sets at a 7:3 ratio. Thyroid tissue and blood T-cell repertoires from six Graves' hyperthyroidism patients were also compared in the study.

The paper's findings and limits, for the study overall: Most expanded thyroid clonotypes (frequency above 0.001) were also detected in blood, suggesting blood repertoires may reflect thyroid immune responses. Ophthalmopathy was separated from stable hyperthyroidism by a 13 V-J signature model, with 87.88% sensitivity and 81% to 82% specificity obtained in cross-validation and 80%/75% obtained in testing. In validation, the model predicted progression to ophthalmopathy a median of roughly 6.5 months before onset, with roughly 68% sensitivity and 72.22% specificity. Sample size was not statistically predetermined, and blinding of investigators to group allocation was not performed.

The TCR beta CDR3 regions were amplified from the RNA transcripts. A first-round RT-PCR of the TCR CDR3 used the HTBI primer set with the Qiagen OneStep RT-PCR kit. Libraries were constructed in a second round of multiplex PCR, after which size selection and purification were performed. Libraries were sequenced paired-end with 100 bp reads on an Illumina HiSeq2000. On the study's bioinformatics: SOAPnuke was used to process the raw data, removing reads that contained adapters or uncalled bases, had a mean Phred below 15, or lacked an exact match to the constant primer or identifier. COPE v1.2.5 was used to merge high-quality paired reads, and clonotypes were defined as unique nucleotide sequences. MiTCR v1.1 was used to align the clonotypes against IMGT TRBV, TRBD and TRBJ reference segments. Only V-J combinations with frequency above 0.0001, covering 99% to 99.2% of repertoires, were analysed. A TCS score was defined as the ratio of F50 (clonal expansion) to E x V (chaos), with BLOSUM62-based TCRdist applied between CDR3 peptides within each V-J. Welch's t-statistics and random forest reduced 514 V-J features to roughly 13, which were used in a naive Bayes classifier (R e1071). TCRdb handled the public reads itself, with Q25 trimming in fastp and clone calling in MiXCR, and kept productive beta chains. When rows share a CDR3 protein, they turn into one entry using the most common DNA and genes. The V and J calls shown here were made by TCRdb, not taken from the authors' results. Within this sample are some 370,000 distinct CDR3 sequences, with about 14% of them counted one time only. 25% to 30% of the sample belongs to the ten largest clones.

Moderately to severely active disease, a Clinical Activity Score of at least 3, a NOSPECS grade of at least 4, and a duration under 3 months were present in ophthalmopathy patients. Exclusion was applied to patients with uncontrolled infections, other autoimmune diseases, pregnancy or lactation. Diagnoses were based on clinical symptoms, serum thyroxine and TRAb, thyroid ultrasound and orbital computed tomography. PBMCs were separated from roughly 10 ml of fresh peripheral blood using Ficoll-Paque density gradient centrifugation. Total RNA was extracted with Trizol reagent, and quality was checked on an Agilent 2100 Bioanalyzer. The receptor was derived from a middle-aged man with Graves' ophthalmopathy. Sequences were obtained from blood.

The DNA is TGTGCCACCAATGATTCCGCACTTGGGCCTGGGGCCAACGTCCTGACTTTC. Translated, it reads CATNDSALGPGANVLTF. The sequence is built from TRBV24-1 and TRBJ2-6, with the D gene not confidently named. Taken from cysteine to phenylalanine, the CDR3 has 17 residues. The CDR3 DNA has 51 bases and is translated from base 1. From the germline V gene, CDR1 is KGHDR and CDR2 is SFDVKD.